These 10 T cell receptor beta chains share one sample of origin, sequenced in a study of shared T cell receptors in the human thymus (dated by TCRdb to the early 2020s). The library was generated by the immunoSEQ multiplex PCR assay. Imported from immuneACCESS, the table was reduced by TCRdb to in-frame sequences with V and J called. These copies leave out some clones; in studies compared against another copy, an unresolved V gene accounts for under half, and the cause of the remainder is not known. The sample table records 720,000 or so clones; around 85% of these occur just once. The ten largest make up about 0.011% of the sample. In addition, the sample was reused for a study of human thymus T cells.

Material: thymocytes. The receptor source for this set is a girl under three years old with a congenital heart defect. Donor details come from another sample of the same person, matched by shared clones.

The chain couples TRBV14 to TRBJ1-2; TRBD1 might be the D (5 bases). The germline V gene has CDR1 SGHDN and CDR2 FVKESK. With 5 bases removed from V and 0 bases from J, the gap between germline ends came to 16 bases. This CDR3 region has 16 residues. The CDR3 is CASSFSGRWANYGYTF. As DNA, the CDR3 is TGTGCCAGCAGCTTCTCAGGGAGGTGGGCTAACTATGGCTACACCTTC.

The genes are TRBV14 and TRBJ2-5; 14 bases fit TRBD2. This CDR3 has 18 amino acids. V was clipped by 4 bases and J by 0 bases; unmatched bases: 7. Germline V gives CDR1 SGHDN, CDR2 FVKESK. CDR3 sequence reads: CASSLGTSGGLHQETQYF. Here the CDR3 DNA reads TGTGCCAGCAGCCTCGGGACTAGCGGGGGCCTACACCAAGAGACCCAGTACTTC.

The chain recombines TRBV6-6 with TRBJ2-6, with a weak D call TRBD2 (5 bases). Germline V CDR1 and CDR2: MNHNY, SVGAGI (reference sequence). V dropped 3 bases and J dropped 0 bases, with 6 bases sitting between them. CDR3 length: 15 amino acids. The CDR3: CASSYGSSGANVLTF. CDR3 DNA: TGTGCCAGCAGTTATGGGAGCTCTGGGGCCAACGTCCTGACTTTC.

The rearrangement links TRBV6-1 to TRBJ1-2, with 12 bases identical to TRBD1. The CDR3 covers 17 residues. After removal of 1 base from V and 5 bases from J, the junction contained 8 bases not matched to a gene. Germline V gene sequence: CDR1 MNHNS, CDR2 SASEGT. The CDR3 region has the DNA TGTGCCAGCAGTGAAGGCTTAAGGGGACAGGGGGCATATGGCTACACCTTC. It encodes CASSEGLRGQGAYGYTF.

The chain uses TRBV7-2 and TRBJ2-7; the D gene is possibly TRBD2 (6 bases). Germline CDR1 is SGHTA and CDR2 is FQGNSA. The CDR3 contains 14 residues. Between the trimmed V and J ends, which lost 6 bases and 1 base, there was a span of 13 bases. This CDR3 reads CASRSQGLSYEQYF. CDR3 nucleotide sequence: TGTGCCAGCAGGTCACAAGGACTATCCTACGAGCAGTACTTC.

This chain uses TRBV4-3 with TRBJ2-5; possible D gene TRBD1, 5 bases. This CDR3 spans 17 amino acids. Germline V gene sequence: CDR1 LGHNA, CDR2 YSLEER. With 0 bases removed from V and 5 bases from J, the gap between germline ends came to 19 bases. The CDR3 coding sequence is TGCGCCAGCAGCCAAGATAGGGGCCAGTCCAAGGGGGAGACCCAGTACTTC. Protein sequence: CASSQDRGQSKGETQYF.

The rearrangement links TRBV28 to TRBJ2-2; D possibly corresponds to TRBD2 (6 bases). The CDR3 loop spans 12 amino acids. The V gene's germline CDR1 is MDHEN and CDR2 SYDVKM. The V end was cut by 6 bases, the J end by 8 bases, with 10 bases between. The CDR3 here is CASRATRGELFF. CDR3 DNA sequence: TGTGCCAGCAGGGCGACTAGGGGGGAGCTGTTTTTT.

This chain joins TRBV6-5 and TRBJ1-6; D is unclear. CDR1 is MNHEY, CDR2 SVGAGI, per germline. The CDR3 consists of 13 residues. V lost 3 bases to trimming and J lost 9 bases, with 9 bases between them. CDR3 DNA sequence: TGTGCCAGCAGTTATGAGGGTGGTTCACCCCTCCACTTT. This encodes CASSYEGGSPLHF.

The V and J genes are TRBV5-5 and TRBJ2-7; D uncertain. CDR1 SGHKS and CDR2 YYEKEE come from the germline V gene (reference sequence). There are 13 residues in the CDR3. Deletions cut 2 bases from V and 5 bases from J, with 11 bases between. CDR3 nucleotide sequence: TGTGCCAGCAGCTTTCTCACCAGGAACGAGCAGTACTTC. It yields the protein CASSFLTRNEQYF.

The genes are TRBV6-1 and TRBJ1-1, with 8 bases that match TRBD1. The germline CDR1 and CDR2 sequences are MNHNS and SASEGT. Unmatched junction bases numbered 11, after V lost 6 bases and J lost 11 bases. CDR3 size: 13 residues. The CDR3 sequence is CASSPSGQGVAFF. The CDR3 DNA reads TGTGCCAGCAGCCCATCAGGACAGGGCGTTGCTTTCTTT.